What follows are 26 T cell receptor beta chains derived from one specimen sequenced in a study of sequential checkpoint blockade in melanoma. Here immunoSEQ multiplex PCR was the method, and the copy in TCRdb shows in-frame clones only, minus some. The sample yields more than 9,000 clones, roughly 80% seen once. Sample treatment: randomized to nivolumab then ipilimumab (arm A) or the reverse (arm B). The material was CD8+ T cells sorted from blood (inferred from file names), obtained from a patient given nivolumab and ipilimumab in sequence. These receptors came from a human donor with melanoma.

The CDR3 bases are TGTGCCAGCAGCCCAGGGACTAGCGGGAGGAGTAATGAGCAGTTCTTC. Translated, it gives CASSPGTSGRSNEQFF. V is TRBV7-6 and J is TRBJ2-1; the match to TRBD2 covers 15 bases. The CDR3 is made up of 16 amino acids. The germline CDR1 and CDR2 sequences are SGHVS and FNYEAQ. J was trimmed by 7 bases and V by 5 bases; bases with no gene match: 6. Full variable domain (rest looked up from reference TRBV7-6 and TRBJ2-1): GAGVSQSPRYKVTKRGQDVALRCDPISGHVSLYWYRQALGQGPEFLTYFNYEAQQDKSGLPNDRFSAERPEGSISTLTIQRTEQRDSAMYRCASSPGTSGRSNEQFFGPGTRLTVL.

The rearrangement uses TRBV19 and TRBJ1-6; no reliable D call. This CDR3 region has 12 residues. Between the trimmed V and J ends, which lost 7 bases and 9 bases, there was a span of 10 bases. Germline CDR1 and CDR2: LNHDA and SQIVND (reference sequence). The CDR3 spells CASNRGSSPLHF. The CDR3, as DNA: TGTGCCAGTAATCGAGGGAGTTCACCCCTCCACTTT.

The rearrangement uses TRBV5-1 and TRBJ2-7; the match to TRBD2 covers 7 bases. The CDR3 length is 14 residues. Trimming removed 0 bases from V and 5 bases from J; junction bases left unmatched: 5. CDR1 is SGHRS, CDR2 YFSETQ, per germline. CDR3 sequence: CASSLGDYLDEQYF. As DNA, the CDR3 is TGCGCCAGCAGCTTGGGGGACTACCTGGACGAGCAGTACTTC.

The CDR3 reads CSVRGTASYEQYF. Written as DNA, the CDR3 is TGCAGCGTGCGCGGGACAGCCTCCTACGAGCAGTACTTC. The chain carries TRBV29-1 and TRBJ2-7; TRBD1 is a possible D gene (7 bases). The CDR3 covers 13 residues. The germline CDR1 and CDR2 sequences are SQVTM and ANQGSEA. Trimming left V 6 bases short and J 0 bases short, with 12 bases between.

V gene TRBV27 combines with J gene TRBJ2-1; 9 nucleotides line up with TRBD2. Trimming removed 5 bases from V and 4 bases from J; junction bases left unmatched: 12. Germline V gives CDR1 MNHEY, CDR2 SMNVEV (reference sequence). The CDR3 spans 17 residues. As DNA, the CDR3 is TGTGCCAGCAGTCCCTCAATAGCGGGAGAAGCTTACAATGAGCAGTTCTTC. Translating it yields CASSPSIAGEAYNEQFF.

The rearrangement uses TRBV27 and TRBJ2-3, with 12 bases lining up with TRBD2. Germline V lookup: CDR1 MNHEY, CDR2 SMNVEV (reference sequence). Germline trimming cut 3 bases from V and 3 bases from J; bases unmatched to any gene: 7. The CDR3 is 17 residues long. CDR3 nucleotides: TGTGCCAGCAGTTTTCTAGCGGGAGGGAAGGGAACAGATACGCAGTATTTT. It yields the protein CASSFLAGGKGTDTQYF.

The chain recombines TRBV27 with TRBJ1-1, with TRBD1 identical over 8 bases. This CDR3 spans 15 amino acids. Germline loops: CDR1 MNHEY, CDR2 SMNVEV (reference sequence). The ends lost 5 bases at V and 2 bases at J; junction bases unmatched: 7. The CDR3: CASSPGQELNTEAFF. The DNA for the CDR3 is TGTGCCAGCAGTCCGGGACAGGAACTTAACACTGAAGCTTTCTTT.

The chain recombines TRBV5-8 with TRBJ1-1; maybe TRBD1 (6 bases). Germline V CDR1 and CDR2: SGHTS, YDEGEE. Between the trimmed V and J ends, which lost 8 bases and 0 bases, there was a span of 17 bases. CDR3 length: 15 amino acids. CDR3 sequence (DNA): TGTGCCAGTGGGACATCTACTTACATGAACACTGAAGCTTTCTTT. This encodes CASGTSTYMNTEAFF.

This chain joins TRBV6-8 and TRBJ2-3, with 11 bases that match TRBD2. V trimming: 2 bases; J trimming: 0 bases; junction bases outside the gene matches: 4. Germline CDR1 is MNHGY and CDR2 is SAAAGT. The CDR3 has 17 residues. CDR3 protein: CASSYIGTSGSTDTQYF. In nucleotides, the CDR3 is TGTGCCAGCAGTTACATTGGGACTAGCGGTAGCACAGATACGCAGTATTTT.

The chain recombines TRBV7-9 with TRBJ2-4; 9 nucleotides match TRBD1. The V gene's germline CDR1 is SEHNR and CDR2 FQNEAQ (reference sequence). Trimming took 4 bases from V and 1 from J; bases not matched to a gene: 2. The CDR3 loop spans 15 amino acids. The CDR3: CASSSDRGAKNIQYF. The CDR3 nucleotides read TGTGCCAGCAGCTCCGACAGGGGGGCCAAAAACATTCAGTACTTC.

This chain connects TRBV4-2 to TRBJ2-1; 9 bases are shared with TRBD2. Germline CDR1 and CDR2: LGHNA and YNFKEQ. There are 14 residues in the CDR3. V shed 2 bases and J 8 bases; nucleotides not matched to a gene: 4. CDR3 protein: CASSQRREGYEQFF. In nucleotides, the CDR3 is TGTGCCAGCAGCCAAAGGCGGGAGGGGTATGAGCAGTTCTTC.

V gene TRBV5-1 combines with J gene TRBJ1-1; 8 positions agree with TRBD1. Per the germline V gene, CDR1 is SGHRS and CDR2 is YFSETQ. This CDR3 has 15 residues. V shed 4 bases and J 1 base; nucleotides not matched to a gene: 6. Here the CDR3 DNA reads TGCGCCAGCAGCCCCGGGACAGGAGGGAACACTGAAGCTTTCTTT. It yields the protein CASSPGTGGNTEAFF.

The gene calls are TRBV2 and TRBJ2-7; TRBD1 agrees at 9 bases. V shed 6 bases, J shed 3 bases, and the junction held 9 bases outside the gene matches. The CDR3 sequence is 15 residues long. Germline V gene lookup returns CDR1 SNHLY and CDR2 FYNNEI. The CDR3 loop is CASSERDRDIYEQYF. In DNA, the CDR3 is TGTGCCAGCAGCGAACGGGACAGGGATATCTACGAGCAGTACTTC. Combining the CDR3 with reference TRBV2 and TRBJ2-7 gives the whole variable domain EPEVTQTPSHQVTQMGQEVILRCVPISNHLYFYWYRQILGQKVEFLVSFYNNEISEKSEIFDDQFSVERPDGSNFTLKIRSTKLEDSAMYFCASSERDRDIYEQYFGPGTRLTVT.

DNA for the CDR3: TGTGCCAGCTCACCTGAACTAGCGGGAGTAGGGAATGAGCAGTTCTTC. Translated: CASSPELAGVGNEQFF. The rearrangement uses TRBV18 and TRBJ2-1; 11 bases fit TRBD2. In germline, CDR1 is KGHSH, CDR2 LQKENI. The ends lost 3 bases at V and 7 bases at J; junction bases unmatched: 8. The CDR3 runs to 16 residues. Full variable domain (outside the CDR3, taken from reference TRBV18 and TRBJ2-1): NAGVMQNPRHLVRRRGQEARLRCSPMKGHSHVYWYRQLPEEGLKFMVYLQKENIIDESGMPKERFSAEFPKEGPSILRIQQVVRGDSAAYFCASSPELAGVGNEQFFGPGTRLTVL.

V usage is TRBV10-2 and J usage is TRBJ2-5; D is possibly TRBD2 (5 bases). Germline CDR1 reads WSHSY; CDR2 reads SAAADI. The CDR3 is 15 residues long. V lost 4 bases and J lost 5, with 17 bases in between. The chain's CDR3 is CASSVGGGPAETQYF. CDR3 coding DNA: TGCGCCAGCAGTGTAGGAGGCGGCCCGGCGGAGACCCAGTACTTC.

This clone has a handful of counts. The J gene is TRBJ2-7, the V gene TRBV6-6; 11 bases align to TRBD1. The V gene end was trimmed by 6 bases and the J gene end by 6 bases; junction bases not matched to a gene: 10. Germline CDR1 reads MNHNY; CDR2 reads SVGAGI (reference sequence). The CDR3 sequence is 15 residues long. CDR3 sequence (DNA): TGTGCCAGCAGCCCCGACGGGACAGGGGGGGGCGAGCAGTACTTC. It specifies CASSPDGTGGGEQYF.

The V call is TRBV29-1, the J call TRBJ2-3, with 8 bases identical to TRBD1. This CDR3 is 15 amino acids long. Losses at the gene ends were 3 bases for V and 4 bases for J; bases not matched to a gene: 9. Germline CDR1 reads SQVTM; CDR2 reads ANQGSEA. DNA of the CDR3: TGCAGCGTTGAGTCGCCAGGGGGCTGGTCAGATACGCAGTATTTT. Translation: CSVESPGGWSDTQYF.

This clone was picked up one time. CDR3: CSLTTSGSVREQFF. For the CDR3, the DNA is TGCAGCTTAACGACTAGCGGGAGTGTACGAGAGCAGTTCTTC. The chain joins TRBV29-1 to TRBJ2-1, with 12 nucleotides matching TRBD2. CDR3 length equals 14 residues. Germline V gene lookup returns CDR1 SQVTM and CDR2 ANQGSEA. V shed 8 bases, J shed 10 bases, and the junction held 12 bases outside the gene matches.

Judged by abundance, this clone is medium-sized. The V call is TRBV21-1, the J call TRBJ1-4; the table's D call, TRBD1, has no DNA check behind it. TRBV21-1 is an annotated pseudogene. The CDR3 totals 21 residues. The CDR3 coding sequence is TGTGCCAGCAGCAAAGGAGGGGGACAATCAGCACGGGGAACGCCGAATGAAAAACTGTTTTTT. As protein: CASSKGGGQSARGTPNEKLFF.

The CDR3 here is CASRMTGGGTDTQYF. CDR3 bases: TGTGCCAGCAGGATGACAGGGGGTGGAACAGATACGCAGTATTTT. The rearrangement joins TRBV6-5 to TRBJ2-3, with TRBD1 identical over 9 bases. Germline CDR1 MNHEY, CDR2 SVGAGI. The CDR3 covers 15 residues. J lost 3 bases, V lost 6 bases, and 7 bases had no gene match.

V gene TRBV15 combines with J gene TRBJ2-5; D possibly corresponds to TRBD2 (5 bases). Trimming removed 0 bases at V and 2 bases at J, with 10 bases between. The CDR3 sequence is 15 residues long. Germline CDR1 reads LNHNV; CDR2 reads YYDKDF (reference sequence). CDR3 nucleotides: TGTGCCACCAGCAGAGATATCCGGGGTCAAGAGACCCAGTACTTC. Translating gives CATSRDIRGQETQYF.

The chain links TRBV7-9 to TRBJ2-2; D is possibly TRBD2 (6 bases). Trimming pared 5 bases from V and 4 bases from J, leaving 8 bases between. CDR1 is SEHNR and CDR2 is FQNEAQ in the germline V gene (reference sequence). This CDR3 has 13 amino acids. CDR3 amino acids: CASSPGGTGELFF. The DNA for the CDR3 is TGTGCCAGCAGCCCCGGGGGCACCGGGGAGCTGTTTTTT.

The table lists this clone with a count of one. This rearrangement joins TRBV5-8 to TRBJ1-1; 12 bases line up with TRBD1. The CDR3 runs 17 residues. Germline values: CDR1 SGHTS, CDR2 YDEGEE. Trimming took 4 bases from V and 3 from J; bases not matched to a gene: 10. CDR3 sequence: CASSLRGQGALDTEAFF. CDR3 in DNA: TGTGCCAGCAGCCTAAGGGGACAGGGGGCGCTGGACACTGAAGCTTTCTTT. The full variable domain, rest sourced from reference TRBV5-8 and TRBJ1-1, is EAGVTQSPTHLIKTRGQQATLRCSPISGHTSVYWYQQALGLGLQFLLWYDEGEERNRGNFPPRFSGRQFPNYSSELNVNALELEDSALYLCASSLRGQGALDTEAFFGQGTRLTVV.

The chain employs TRBV7-6 and TRBJ2-7, with TRBD2 matching over 7 bases. CDR3 length: 13 amino acids. Trimming took 4 bases from V and 2 from J; bases not matched to a gene: 2. The germline V gene has CDR1 SGHVS and CDR2 FNYEAQ. The CDR3 loop reads CASSYAGAYEQYF. The DNA of the CDR3 is TGTGCCAGCAGCTACGCGGGGGCCTACGAGCAGTACTTC.

CDR3 sequence: CASSQEATSSYEQYF. The CDR3 DNA sequence: TGCGCCAGCAGCCAAGAGGCGACTAGCTCCTACGAGCAGTACTTC. The chain links TRBV4-1 to TRBJ2-7; possible D gene TRBD2, 6 bases. The CDR3 covers 15 residues. CDR1 is MGHRA, CDR2 YSYEKL, per germline. With 0 bases removed from V and 0 bases from J, the gap between germline ends came to 9 bases.

The chain carries TRBV6-1 and TRBJ2-7; 7 bases match TRBD1. CDR3 length: 13 residues. V was clipped by 8 bases and J by 0 bases; unmatched bases: 4. The germline V gene has CDR1 MNHNS and CDR2 SASEGT. In nucleotides, the CDR3 is TGTGCCAGCGATAGGGACAGCTCCTACGAGCAGTACTTC. Protein sequence: CASDRDSSYEQYF.